This T cell receptor beta chain was observed in a study of T cells in Graves' hyperthyroidism and ophthalmopathy. Study outcomes and limitations: Ophthalmopathy could be told apart from stable hyperthyroidism with a 13 V-J model. Most clonotypes that expanded in the thyroid above 0.001 also showed up in blood.

The CDR3 spans 12 residues. The V end was cut by 1 base, the J end by 2 bases, with 5 bases between. In germline, CDR1 is GTSNPN, CDR2 SVGIG (reference sequence). No progression to ophthalmopathy during 18 months of follow-up defined stable disease. Orbital computed tomography and thyroid ultrasound, together with serum TRAb and thyroxine and clinical symptoms, were used for diagnoses. This clonotype was picked up many times. The antigen remains unidentified. RNA transcripts provided the source from which TCR beta CDR3 regions were amplified. The HTBI primer set drove a first-round RT-PCR of the TCR CDR3. TCRdb ran MiXCR on the multiplex PCR reads and lists one entry per CDR3 protein. The table has about 480,000 distinct CDR3 sequences, over 13% seen once.

The sequence was collected from a woman under 30 with Graves' hyperthyroidism. Sequencing was done on a sample of blood. The chain employs TRBV30 and TRBJ2-5; no clear D gene. The CDR3 coding sequence is TGTGCCTGGAGTGAGGTGCAAGAGACCCAGTACTTC. This codes for CAWSEVQETQYF.